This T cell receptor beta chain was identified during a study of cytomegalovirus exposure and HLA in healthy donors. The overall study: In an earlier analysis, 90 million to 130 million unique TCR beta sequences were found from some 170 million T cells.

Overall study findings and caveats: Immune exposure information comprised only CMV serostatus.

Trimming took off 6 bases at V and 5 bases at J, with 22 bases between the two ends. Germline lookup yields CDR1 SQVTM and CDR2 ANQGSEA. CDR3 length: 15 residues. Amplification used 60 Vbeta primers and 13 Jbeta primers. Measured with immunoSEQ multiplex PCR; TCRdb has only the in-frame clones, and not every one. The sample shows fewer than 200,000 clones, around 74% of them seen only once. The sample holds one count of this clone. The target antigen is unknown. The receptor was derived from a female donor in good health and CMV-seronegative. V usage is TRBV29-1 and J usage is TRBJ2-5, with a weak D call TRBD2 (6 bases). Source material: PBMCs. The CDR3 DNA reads TGCAGCGTGTCCCACGCGGAGGGATTTGGGGAGACCCAGTACTTC. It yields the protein CSVSHAEGFGETQYF.